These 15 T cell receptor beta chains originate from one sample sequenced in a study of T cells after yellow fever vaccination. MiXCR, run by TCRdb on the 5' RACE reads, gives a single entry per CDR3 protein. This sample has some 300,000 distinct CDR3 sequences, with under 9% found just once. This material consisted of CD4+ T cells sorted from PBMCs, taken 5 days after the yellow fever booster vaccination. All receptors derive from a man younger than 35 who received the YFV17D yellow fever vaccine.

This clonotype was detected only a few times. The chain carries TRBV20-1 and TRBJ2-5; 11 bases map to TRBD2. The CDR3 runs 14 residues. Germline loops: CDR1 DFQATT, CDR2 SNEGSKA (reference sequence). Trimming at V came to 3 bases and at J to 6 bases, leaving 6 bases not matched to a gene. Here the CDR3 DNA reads TGCAGTGCTAGGCAACCTAGCGGGGGGAAGACCCAGTACTTC. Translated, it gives CSARQPSGGKTQYF.

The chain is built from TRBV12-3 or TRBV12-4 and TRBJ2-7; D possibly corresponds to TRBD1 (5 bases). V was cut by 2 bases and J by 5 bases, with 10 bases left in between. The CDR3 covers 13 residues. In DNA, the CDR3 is TGTGCCAGCAGTTTATGGCAGGGCGACGAGCAGTACTTC. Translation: CASSLWQGDEQYF.

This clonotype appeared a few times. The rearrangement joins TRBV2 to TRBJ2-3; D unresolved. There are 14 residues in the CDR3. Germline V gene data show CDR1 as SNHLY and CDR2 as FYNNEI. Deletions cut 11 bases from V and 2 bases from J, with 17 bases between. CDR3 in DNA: TGTGCCTGCCCTCTCCCGCGAGACACAGATACGCAGTATTTT. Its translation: CACPLPRDTDTQYF.

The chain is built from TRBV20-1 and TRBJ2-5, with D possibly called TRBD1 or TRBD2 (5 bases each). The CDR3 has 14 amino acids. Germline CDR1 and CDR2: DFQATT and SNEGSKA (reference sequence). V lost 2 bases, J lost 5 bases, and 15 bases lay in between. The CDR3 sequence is CSARLRGWGETQYF. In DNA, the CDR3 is TGCAGTGCTAGACTCCGGGGTTGGGGCGAGACCCAGTACTTC.

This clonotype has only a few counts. CDR3 protein: CASSPRVGHRETQYF. The CDR3 DNA reads TGTGCCAGCAGCCCAAGGGTTGGGCATAGGGAGACCCAGTACTTC. The chain has TRBV7-2 and TRBJ2-5; D uncertain. Germline CDR1 and CDR2: SGHTA and FQGNSA. The CDR3 has 15 amino acids. Trimming left V 5 bases short and J 5 bases short, with 18 bases between. Variable domain in full (rest from reference TRBV7-2 and TRBJ2-5): GAGVSQSPSNKVTEKGKDVELRCDPISGHTALYWYRQSLGQGLEFLIYFQGNSAPDKSGLPSDRFSAERTGGSVSTLTIQRTQQEDSAVYLCASSPRVGHRETQYFGPGTRLLVL.

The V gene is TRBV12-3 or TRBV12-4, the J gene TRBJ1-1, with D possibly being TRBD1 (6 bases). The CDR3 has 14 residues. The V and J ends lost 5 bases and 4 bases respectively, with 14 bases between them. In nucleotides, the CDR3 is TGTGCCAGCAGTCCCAGGGGTTGGGCCACTGAAGCTTTCTTT. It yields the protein CASSPRGWATEAFF.

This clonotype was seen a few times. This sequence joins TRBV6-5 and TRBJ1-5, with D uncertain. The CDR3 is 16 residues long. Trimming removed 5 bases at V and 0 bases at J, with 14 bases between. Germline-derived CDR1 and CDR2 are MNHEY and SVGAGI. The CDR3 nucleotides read TGTGCCAGCAGTCATACGCCTCTTACTAGCAATCAGCCCCAGCATTTT. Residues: CASSHTPLTSNQPQHF.

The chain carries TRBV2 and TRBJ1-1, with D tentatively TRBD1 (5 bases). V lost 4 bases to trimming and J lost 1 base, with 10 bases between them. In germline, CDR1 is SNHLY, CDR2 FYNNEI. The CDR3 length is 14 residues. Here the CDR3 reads CASSAQGRNTEAFF. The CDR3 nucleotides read TGTGCCAGCAGTGCGCAGGGTCGGAACACTGAAGCTTTCTTT.

For the CDR3, the DNA is TGCGCCAGCAGCCAGATACAGGGTGGAGAGACCCAGTACTTC. As protein: CASSQIQGGETQYF. This chain joins TRBV4-3 and TRBJ2-5, with D perhaps TRBD1 (6 bases). V lost 3 bases to trimming and J lost 4 bases, with 12 bases between them. The CDR3 contains 14 residues. Germline CDR1 LGHNA, CDR2 YSLEER.

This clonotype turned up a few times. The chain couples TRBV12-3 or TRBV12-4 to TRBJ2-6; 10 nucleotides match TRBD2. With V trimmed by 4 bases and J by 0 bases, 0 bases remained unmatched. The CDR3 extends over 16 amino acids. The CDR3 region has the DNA TGTGCCAGCAGTTCTAGCGGGAGCTCTGGGGCCAACGTCCTGACTTTC. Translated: CASSSSGSSGANVLTF.

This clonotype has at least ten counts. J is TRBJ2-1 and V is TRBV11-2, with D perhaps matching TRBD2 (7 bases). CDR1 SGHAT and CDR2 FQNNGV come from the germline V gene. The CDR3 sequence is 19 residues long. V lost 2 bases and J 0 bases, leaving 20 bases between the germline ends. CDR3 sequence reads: CASSLRRGAYSTSYNEQFF. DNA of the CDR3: TGTGCCAGCAGCTTACGACGGGGGGCGTACTCCACCTCCTACAATGAGCAGTTCTTC.

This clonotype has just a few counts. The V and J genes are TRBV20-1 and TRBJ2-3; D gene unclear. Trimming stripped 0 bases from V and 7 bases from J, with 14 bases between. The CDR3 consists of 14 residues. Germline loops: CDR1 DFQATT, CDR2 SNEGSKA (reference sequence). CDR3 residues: CSARDPLQPHTQYF. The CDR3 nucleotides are TGCAGTGCTAGAGATCCGCTCCAGCCTCATACGCAGTATTTT.

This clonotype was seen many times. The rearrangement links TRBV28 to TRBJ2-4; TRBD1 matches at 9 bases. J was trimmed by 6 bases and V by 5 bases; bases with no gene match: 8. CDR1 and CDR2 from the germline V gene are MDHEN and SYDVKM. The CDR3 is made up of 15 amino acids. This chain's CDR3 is CASSRSTTGGNIQYF. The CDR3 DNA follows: TGTGCCAGCAGTAGATCAACGACAGGGGGAAACATTCAGTACTTC.

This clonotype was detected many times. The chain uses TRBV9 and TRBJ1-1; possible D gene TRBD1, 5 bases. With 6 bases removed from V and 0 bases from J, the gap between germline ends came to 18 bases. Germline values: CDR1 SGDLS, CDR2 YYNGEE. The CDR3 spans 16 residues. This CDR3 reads CASNRQPLNMNTEAFF. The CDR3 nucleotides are TGTGCCAGCAACAGACAGCCGCTCAATATGAACACTGAAGCTTTCTTT.

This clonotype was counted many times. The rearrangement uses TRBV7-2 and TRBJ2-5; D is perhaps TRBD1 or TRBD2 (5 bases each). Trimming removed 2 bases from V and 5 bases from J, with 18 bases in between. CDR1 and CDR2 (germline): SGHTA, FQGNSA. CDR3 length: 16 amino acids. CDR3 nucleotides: TGTGCCAGCAGCTTACTCCCCCGGGGTGGGGCGGAGACCCAGTACTTC. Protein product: CASSLLPRGGAETQYF.